This entry lists 31 T cell receptor beta chains sequenced from one sample in a study of human T cells and chemical hapten exposure. Time point indicated: patch test 2, 6 weeks after DPC sensitization. This sample's treatment: therapeutic diphenylcyclopropenone sensitization with weekly scalp DPC. MiXCR, run by TCRdb on the RACE reads, gives a single entry per CDR3 protein. This sample has about 140,000 distinct CDR3 sequences, with approximately 12% found just once. The sample in question was whole blood, obtained in connection with sensitization to the hapten diphenylcyclopropenone (DPC). All receptors come from a woman aged 45-59 years with alopecia areata. Some clones in this sample may be carry-over from other donors' samples.

The chain combines TRBV5-1 with TRBJ2-1; D not resolved. This CDR3 spans 18 amino acids. Germline V gene lookup returns CDR1 SGHRS and CDR2 YFSETQ. V was shortened by 0 bases and J by 2 bases, with 18 bases between the two germline ends. DNA for the CDR3: TGCGCCAGCAGCTTGGCCGTGCAGGTGGGGATCGCCTACAATGAGCAGTTCTTC. This encodes CASSLAVQVGIAYNEQFF.

This clonotype has only a few counts. The chain couples TRBV6-5 to TRBJ1-6; D is unclear. From germline, CDR1 is MNHEY and CDR2 SVGAGI. The CDR3 extends over 15 amino acids. V lost 2 bases and J 9 bases, leaving 14 bases between the germline ends. Written as DNA, the CDR3 is TGTGCCAGCAGTTACACAAAAACCCACGGTTCACCCCTCCACTTT. Its protein is CASSYTKTHGSPLHF.

This clonotype was seen only a few times. The V call is TRBV28, the J call TRBJ1-2; TRBD1 agrees at 8 bases. With V trimmed by 2 bases and J by 4 bases, 9 bases remained unmatched. Looked up from germline, CDR1 is MDHEN and CDR2 is SYDVKM. The length of the CDR3 is 16 residues. The CDR3 is CASSLIKGQGGYGYTF. The CDR3, as DNA: TGTGCCAGCAGTTTAATAAAAGGACAGGGCGGCTATGGCTACACCTTC.

The chain couples TRBV18 to TRBJ2-1; 14 bases align to TRBD2. The CDR3 is 18 amino acids. Germline assignment: CDR1 KGHSH and CDR2 LQKENI. J gave up 3 bases and V 1 base, and 5 bases lay outside the gene matches. CDR3 sequence reads: CASSPRTSGRSIYNEQFF. DNA of the CDR3: TGTGCCAGCTCACCACGGACTAGCGGGAGGTCGATCTACAATGAGCAGTTCTTC. Based on the CDR3 plus reference TRBV18 and TRBJ2-1, the full variable domain is NAGVMQNPRHLVRRRGQEARLRCSPMKGHSHVYWYRQLPEEGLKFMVYLQKENIIDESGMPKERFSAEFPKEGPSILRIQQVVRGDSAAYFCASSPRTSGRSIYNEQFFGPGTRLTVL.

This clonotype occurred many times. This chain links TRBV12-3 or TRBV12-4 with TRBJ1-5; no firm D call. Trimming cost V 2 bases and J 1 base, with 6 bases left between them. The CDR3 runs to 14 residues. CDR3 nucleotides: TGTGCCAGCAGTTTACGAGGGAGCAATCAGCCCCAGCATTTT. This sequence encodes CASSLRGSNQPQHF.

The rearrangement joins TRBV29-1 to TRBJ1-2; D possibly corresponds to TRBD1 (5 bases). This CDR3 region has 13 residues. The V and J ends lost 7 bases and 8 bases respectively, with 20 bases between them. Germline V CDR1 and CDR2: SQVTM, ANQGSEA. CDR3 DNA sequence: TGCAGCGCGAGGGAGGGGCAGCCCAGAGGCTACACCTTC. Translated: CSAREGQPRGYTF.

This clonotype was picked up a small number of times. The chain has TRBV20-1 and TRBJ2-1; possibly TRBD1 for D (6 bases). The CDR3 runs to 13 residues. Trimming removed 8 bases at V and 8 bases at J, with 19 bases between. The germline V gene has CDR1 DFQATT and CDR2 SNEGSKA (reference sequence). The CDR3 here is CSPGGGRGDEQFF. CDR3 in DNA: TGCAGTCCCGGTGGGGGCCGGGGCGATGAGCAGTTCTTC.

This clonotype appeared many times. The chain has TRBV10-3 and TRBJ1-1; D is unresolved. With 0 bases removed from V and 9 bases from J, the gap between germline ends came to 11 bases. There are 13 residues in the CDR3. CDR1 ENHRY and CDR2 SYGVKD come from the germline V gene. CDR3 protein: CAISESSKSKAFF. The CDR3 DNA follows: TGTGCCATCAGTGAGTCTAGTAAGTCTAAAGCTTTCTTT.

This clonotype was seen ten or more times. V and J are TRBV5-1 and TRBJ2-7, with 7 nucleotides matching TRBD2. Germline values: CDR1 SGHRS, CDR2 YFSETQ. With 4 bases clipped from V and 6 bases from J, the junction kept 13 bases outside the gene matches. The CDR3 has 15 amino acids. CDR3 DNA sequence: TGCGCCAGCAGCCCGACCCAGGTTGGGGGGGGCGAGCAGTACTTC. Encoded protein: CASSPTQVGGGEQYF. The whole variable domain, remainder taken from reference TRBV5-1 and TRBJ2-7, is KAGVTQTPRYLIKTRGQQVTLSCSPISGHRSVSWYQQTPGQGLQFLFEYFSETQRNKGNFPGRFSGRQFSNSRSEMNVSTLELGDSALYLCASSPTQVGGGEQYFGPGTRLTVT.

The sample holds a few counts of this clonotype. The V call is TRBV24-1, the J call TRBJ2-5; D is perhaps TRBD1 or TRBD2 (5 bases each). This CDR3 has 15 residues. Trimming took 2 bases from V and 2 from J, leaving 11 bases between them. Germline CDR1 reads KGHDR; CDR2 reads SFDVKD. The CDR3 loop is CATSDYRGNQETQYF. The CDR3 nucleotides read TGTGCCACCAGTGATTACCGGGGCAATCAAGAGACCCAGTACTTC.

This clonotype has a handful of counts. The V gene is TRBV3-1, the J gene TRBJ1-3, with 7 nucleotides matching TRBD1. This CDR3 comprises 15 residues. The germline CDR1 and CDR2 sequences are LGHDT and YNNKEL (reference sequence). V was clipped by 7 bases and J by 0 bases; unmatched bases: 6. CDR3 sequence: CASTRQGSSGNTIYF. In DNA form, the CDR3 reads TGTGCCAGCACCCGACAGGGTAGCTCTGGAAACACCATATATTTT. Together with reference TRBV3-1 and TRBJ1-3, the CDR3 gives the full variable domain: DTAVSQTPKYLVTQMGNDKSIKCEQNLGHDTMYWYKQDSKKFLKIMFSYNNKELIINETVPNRFSPKSPDKAHLNLHINSLELGDSAVYFCASTRQGSSGNTIYFGEGSWLTVV.

The table lists this clonotype with many counts. The V and J genes are TRBV7-9 and TRBJ1-1; tentatively, D is TRBD1 (5 bases). The germline CDR1 and CDR2 sequences are SEHNR and FQNEAQ (reference sequence). The CDR3 has 14 amino acids. The V end was cut by 5 bases, the J end by 2 bases, with 12 bases between. CDR3 sequence reads: CASSPKGYNTEAFF. CDR3 DNA: TGTGCCAGCAGCCCTAAGGGGTATAACACTGAAGCTTTCTTT.

This clonotype was observed at least ten times. The V gene is TRBV28, the J gene TRBJ2-7; 8 nucleotides align to TRBD1. Unmatched junction bases numbered 14, after V lost 10 bases and J lost 6 bases. Germline loops: CDR1 MDHEN, CDR2 SYDVKM. The CDR3 is made up of 14 amino acids. The CDR3 sequence: CATLPGGQWGEQYF. The CDR3 DNA sequence: TGTGCCACCTTGCCAGGGGGCCAATGGGGCGAGCAGTACTTC.

This clonotype was counted only a few times. The chain has TRBV19 and TRBJ1-5; 7 positions match TRBD1. Germline CDR1 LNHDA, CDR2 SQIVND (reference sequence). J gave up 9 bases and V 0 bases, and 11 bases lay outside the gene matches. The CDR3 length is 16 residues. The CDR3 nucleotides are TGTGCCAGTAGTATAGAATCGGGACAGTGGGGCTCGCCCCAGCATTTT. Residues: CASSIESGQWGSPQHF.

This clonotype has a handful of counts. V gene TRBV18 combines with J gene TRBJ1-1; 7 bases match TRBD1. This CDR3 region has 16 residues. The germline CDR1 and CDR2 sequences are KGHSH and LQKENI. Losses at the gene ends were 3 bases for V and 0 bases for J; bases not matched to a gene: 7. CDR3 region: CASSPGQAPMNTEAFF. CDR3 sequence (DNA): TGTGCCAGCTCACCCGGACAGGCGCCCATGAACACTGAAGCTTTCTTT.

The V and J genes are TRBV19 and TRBJ2-1; 7 bases match TRBD2. The CDR3 runs to 15 residues. Germline lookup yields CDR1 LNHDA and CDR2 SQIVND (reference sequence). V was pared by 0 bases and J by 1 base, with 0 bases of the junction left unmatched. This chain's CDR3 is CASSIEAGSYNEQFF. The CDR3 nucleotides read TGTGCCAGTAGTATAGAAGCGGGATCCTACAATGAGCAGTTCTTC.

This sequence joins TRBV3-1 and TRBJ2-1; D may be TRBD2 (6 bases). Germline assignment: CDR1 LGHDT and CDR2 YNNKEL (reference sequence). Trimming pared 0 bases from V and 4 bases from J, leaving 13 bases between. This CDR3 has 16 amino acids. CDR3 bases: TGTGCCAGCAGCCAAGAAGTTTCACGGGGGTACAATGAGCAGTTCTTC. This gives the protein CASSQEVSRGYNEQFF.

This clonotype appeared many times. The CDR3 nucleotides are TGTGCCAGCAGCTCGGCCGGGACTATGAACACCGGGGAGCTGTTTTTT. Its translation: CASSSAGTMNTGELFF. This rearrangement joins TRBV11-2 to TRBJ2-2, with 7 nucleotides matching TRBD2. Germline V gene lookup returns CDR1 SGHAT and CDR2 FQNNGV. The CDR3 has 16 residues. V gave up 4 bases and J gave up 1 base; unmatched junction bases: 6.

The J gene is TRBJ1-3, the V gene TRBV7-6; 9 bases map to TRBD1. This CDR3 is built from 13 residues. Germline V gene data show CDR1 as SGHVS and CDR2 as FNYEAQ. With 5 bases clipped from V and 4 bases from J, the junction kept 0 bases outside the gene matches. CDR3 DNA: TGTGCCAGCAGCGGGACAGGGGGAAACACCATATATTTT. It codes for CASSGTGGNTIYF.

The CDR3 loop is CASSYPQRQETQYF. CDR3 nucleotides: TGTGCCAGCAGTTACCCCCAGCGGCAAGAGACCCAGTACTTC. This chain connects TRBV6-6 to TRBJ2-5; TRBD2 might be the D (5 bases). CDR1 is MNHNY and CDR2 is SVGAGI in the germline V gene (reference sequence). V dropped 2 bases and J dropped 2 bases, with 9 bases sitting between them. CDR3 length: 14 amino acids.

There are many counts of this clonotype. The chain carries TRBV5-1 and TRBJ1-1, with D possibly TRBD1 on 6 matching bases. Per germline, CDR1 SGHRS and CDR2 YFSETQ. The V and J ends lost 4 bases and 5 bases respectively, with 9 bases between them. The length of the CDR3 is 12 residues. The CDR3 here is CASSPGATEAFF. For the CDR3, the DNA is TGCGCCAGCAGCCCAGGGGCTACTGAAGCTTTCTTT.

This clonotype was seen only a few times. This chain links TRBV4-3 with TRBJ2-1, with 9 bases identical to TRBD2. CDR3 length: 15 amino acids. The V gene end was trimmed by 4 bases and the J gene end by 7 bases; junction bases not matched to a gene: 8. Germline CDR1 and CDR2: LGHNA and YSLEER. The CDR3 region is CASSPISGSDNEQFF. The CDR3 bases are TGCGCCAGCAGCCCCATTAGCGGGAGCGATAATGAGCAGTTCTTC.

The chain combines TRBV19 with TRBJ2-3, with 12 positions matching TRBD2. Germline CDR1 is LNHDA and CDR2 is SQIVND (reference sequence). V trimming: 5 bases; J trimming: 0 bases; junction bases outside the gene matches: 6. This CDR3 region has 17 residues. The CDR3 here is CASSQRTSGTSTDTQYF. In DNA form, the CDR3 reads TGTGCCAGTAGTCAACGGACTAGCGGGACTAGCACAGATACGCAGTATTTT. The entire variable domain, with the rest obtained from reference TRBV19 and TRBJ2-3, is as follows: DGGITQSPKYLFRKEGQNVTLSCEQNLNHDAMYWYRQDPGQGLRLIYYSQIVNDFQKGDIAEGYSVSREKKESFPLTVTSAQKNPTAFYLCASSQRTSGTSTDTQYFGPGTRLTVL.

The rearrangement links TRBV20-1 to TRBJ2-3, with TRBD2 matching over 10 bases. V lost 6 bases, J lost 11 bases, and 14 bases stayed unmatched. There are 14 residues in the CDR3. Germline loops: CDR1 DFQATT, CDR2 SNEGSKA (reference sequence). This chain's CDR3 is CSARGEREGRRQYF. The CDR3 DNA follows: TGCAGTGCGCGGGGAGAGCGGGAGGGCCGGAGGCAGTATTTT.

The rearrangement uses TRBV10-3 and TRBJ2-7, with 8 positions matching TRBD2. J gave up 0 bases and V 3 bases, and 4 bases lay outside the gene matches. The CDR3 consists of 15 residues. The germline gives CDR1 ENHRY, CDR2 SYGVKD. The CDR3, as DNA: TGTGCCATCAGTGAAGGGACTAGGCCCTCCTACGAGCAGTACTTC. This encodes CAISEGTRPSYEQYF.

The chain has TRBV5-5 and TRBJ2-7; a possible D gene is TRBD1 (6 bases). Germline lookup yields CDR1 SGHKS and CDR2 YYEKEE (reference sequence). The CDR3 contains 13 residues. V was cut by 2 bases and J by 6 bases, with 12 bases left in between. As DNA, the CDR3 is TGTGCCAGCAGCTTTGTACAGGGAGTCGAGCAGTACTTC. Translated, it gives CASSFVQGVEQYF. Full variable domain (outside the CDR3, taken from reference TRBV5-5 and TRBJ2-7): DAGVTQSPTHLIKTRGQQVTLRCSPISGHKSVSWYQQVLGQGPQFIFQYYEKEERGRGNFPDRFSARQFPNYSSELNVNALLLGDSALYLCASSFVQGVEQYFGPGTRLTVT.

The genes are TRBV7-2 and TRBJ1-4; TRBD1 matches at 8 bases. CDR3 length: 15 residues. V lost 1 base to trimming and J lost 5 bases; unmatched junction nucleotides: 3. CDR1 and CDR2 (germline): SGHTA, FQGNSA. CDR3 coding DNA: TGTGCCAGCAGCTTAGTACCAGGGGGCAATGAAAAACTGTTTTTT. Its translation: CASSLVPGGNEKLFF.

V is TRBV7-2 and J is TRBJ2-7, with 7 bases aligning to TRBD1. Germline CDR1 is SGHTA and CDR2 is FQGNSA. V was pared by 4 bases and J by 5 bases, with 5 bases of the junction left unmatched. This CDR3 contains 13 residues. CDR3 nucleotide sequence: TGTGCCAGCAGCTCAACAGGGGTAGACGAGCAGTACTTC. It yields the protein CASSSTGVDEQYF.

In this sample, this clonotype turned up many times. CDR3 region: CASTQAGRNTEAFF. Here the CDR3 DNA reads TGTGCCAGCACTCAGGCGGGCCGGAACACTGAAGCTTTCTTT. V usage is TRBV6-5 and J usage is TRBJ1-1; D unclear. This CDR3 region has 14 residues. V was pared by 7 bases and J by 1 base, with 13 bases between. CDR1 and CDR2 (germline): MNHEY, SVGAGI.

This clonotype was found many times. V usage is TRBV12-3 or TRBV12-4 and J usage is TRBJ1-1, with 8 nucleotides matching TRBD1. After removal of 8 bases from V and 8 bases from J, the junction contained 7 bases not matched to a gene. This CDR3 has 12 residues. CDR3 coding DNA: TGTGCCAGCTCCCTCAGGGGGCAGGAAGCTTTCTTT. It codes for CASSLRGQEAFF.

This clonotype has a handful of counts. The CDR3 spells CSVDAGDTQYF. For the CDR3, the DNA is TGCAGCGTTGATGCAGGAGATACGCAGTATTTT. V gene TRBV29-1 combines with J gene TRBJ2-3; D is undetermined. Germline CDR1 reads SQVTM; CDR2 reads ANQGSEA. V was cut by 3 bases and J by 5 bases, with 6 bases left in between. The CDR3 is made up of 11 amino acids.